This is a list of T cell receptor beta chains from one sample in a study of T-cell reconstitution after alpha-beta-depleted transplantation in children. TCRdb analysed the PCR reads with MiXCR anew, one entry per CDR3 protein. The data show 200,000 or so distinct CDR3 sequences, with 5.5% to 7% seen just once and 4.5% held by the top ten. The source was PBMCs, collected before TCRalphabeta/CD19-depleted stem cell transplant. The receptors stem from a girl less than two years old with combined immunodeficiency, due to receive a stem cell transplant. The conserved cysteine and the conserved F or W are not part of the CDR3 here. Fields, in order: D gene, V gene, CDR3 protein. The D gene is left open where the match is weak.

-,TRBV20-1,SANLANTGELF
TRBD2,TRBV13,ASSTGLAGGPSNEQF
-,TRBV11-2,ASSLGGPPYNEQF
-,TRBV5-1,ASSLASRATKREQY
TRBD1,TRBV25-1,ASSDGEGAATGELF
-,TRBV7-2,ASSLALGHTGELF
TRBD2,TRBV28,ASSFPRGGSRDTQY
-,TRBV11-3,ASSLPQGDYGYT
TRBD2,TRBV12-3/TRBV12-4,ASSLGAGGGRETQY
-,TRBV6-6,ASGGQFYEQY
TRBD1,TRBV29-1,SGGQGFYGYT
TRBD1,TRBV28,ASSVGQSLDTQY
-,TRBV6-2/TRBV6-3,ASSNKPYGYT
TRBD2,TRBV7-6,ASSLPGTTNNEQF
-,TRBV12-3/TRBV12-4,ASSHSWNTGELF
-,TRBV12-3/TRBV12-4,ASMGGPEAF
-,TRBV5-1,ASSLEGSQQAGPHHTQY